This TCR beta chain was captured by sequencing in a study of early T cells in non-severe SARS-CoV-2 infection. Study information: Sequencing was performed on bulk RNA from unsorted whole blood, leaving chains unpaired.

This clonotype occurred a few times. The antigen remains unidentified. Regarding the study as a whole: Matching against VDJdb likely underestimated virus-specific expansions, favoring anti-spike CD8.

Germline lookup yields CDR1 DFQATT and CDR2 SNEGSKA (reference sequence). The CDR3 runs 16 residues. V lost 6 bases, J lost 5 bases, and 12 bases stayed unmatched. Using its own MiXCR run on the 5' RACE reads, TCRdb lists one record per CDR3 protein. The repertoire includes 20,000 to 25,000 distinct CDR3 sequences, roughly 5% of them detected once, and more than 6.5% sits in the top ten. The chain couples TRBV20-1 to TRBJ1-6; 8 nucleotides line up with TRBD1. The sequence came from an adult who was a healthcare worker with PCR-confirmed SARS-CoV-2 infection or an uninfected control (not recorded which). Source material: whole blood. CDR3 loop: CSAAQAGRGHNSPLHF. The CDR3 DNA reads TGCAGTGCAGCTCAGGCGGGCAGGGGGCATAATTCACCCCTCCACTTT.